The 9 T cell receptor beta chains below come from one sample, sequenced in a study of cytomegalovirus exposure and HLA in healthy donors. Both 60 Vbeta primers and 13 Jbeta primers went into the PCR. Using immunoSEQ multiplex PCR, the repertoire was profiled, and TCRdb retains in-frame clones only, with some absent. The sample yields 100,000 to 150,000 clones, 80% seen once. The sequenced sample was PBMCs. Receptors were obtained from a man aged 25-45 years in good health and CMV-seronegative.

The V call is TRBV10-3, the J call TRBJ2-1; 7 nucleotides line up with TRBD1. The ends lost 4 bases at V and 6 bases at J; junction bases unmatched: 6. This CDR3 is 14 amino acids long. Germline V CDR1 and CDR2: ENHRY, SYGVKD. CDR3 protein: CAISGDRDLNEQFF. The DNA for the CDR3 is TGTGCCATCAGTGGAGACAGGGATCTCAATGAGCAGTTCTTC.

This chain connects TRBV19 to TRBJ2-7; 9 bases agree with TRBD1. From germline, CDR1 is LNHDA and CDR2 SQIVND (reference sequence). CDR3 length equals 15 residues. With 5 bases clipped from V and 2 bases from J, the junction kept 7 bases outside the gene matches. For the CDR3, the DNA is TGTGCCAGTAGTTTCGGACAGGGGCTAGCCTACGAGCAGTACTTC. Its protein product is CASSFGQGLAYEQYF.

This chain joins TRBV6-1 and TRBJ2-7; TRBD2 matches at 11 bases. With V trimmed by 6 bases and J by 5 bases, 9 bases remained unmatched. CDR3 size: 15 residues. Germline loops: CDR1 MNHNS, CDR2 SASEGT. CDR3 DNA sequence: TGTGCCAGCAGCGATTTAGCGGGAGGGCCCAACGAGCAGTACTTC. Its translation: CASSDLAGGPNEQYF.

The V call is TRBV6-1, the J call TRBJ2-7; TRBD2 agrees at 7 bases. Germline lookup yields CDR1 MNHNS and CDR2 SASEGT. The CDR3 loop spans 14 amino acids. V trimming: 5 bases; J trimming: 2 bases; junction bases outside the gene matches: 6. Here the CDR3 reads CASSMRAGPYEQYF. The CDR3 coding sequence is TGTGCCAGCAGTATGCGAGCGGGGCCCTACGAGCAGTACTTC.

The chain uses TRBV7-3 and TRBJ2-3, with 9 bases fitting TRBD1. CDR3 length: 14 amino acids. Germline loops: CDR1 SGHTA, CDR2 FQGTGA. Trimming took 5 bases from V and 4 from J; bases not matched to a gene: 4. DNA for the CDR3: TGTGCCAGCAGCCGGGACAGGGAAGCAGATACGCAGTATTTT. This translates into CASSRDREADTQYF.

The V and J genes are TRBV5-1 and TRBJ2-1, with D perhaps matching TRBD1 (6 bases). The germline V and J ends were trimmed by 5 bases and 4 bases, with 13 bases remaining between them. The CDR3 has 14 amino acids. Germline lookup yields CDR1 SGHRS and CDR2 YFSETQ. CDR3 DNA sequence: TGCGCCAGCAGTTCCAGGGGTTTTTACAATGAGCAGTTCTTC. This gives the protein CASSSRGFYNEQFF.

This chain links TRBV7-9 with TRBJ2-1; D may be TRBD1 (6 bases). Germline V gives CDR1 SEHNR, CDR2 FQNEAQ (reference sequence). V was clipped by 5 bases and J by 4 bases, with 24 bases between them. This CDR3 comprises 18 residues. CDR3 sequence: CASSRWRKTGTQYNEQFF. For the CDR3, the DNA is TGTGCCAGCAGCCGATGGAGGAAAACCGGGACACAATACAATGAGCAGTTCTTC.

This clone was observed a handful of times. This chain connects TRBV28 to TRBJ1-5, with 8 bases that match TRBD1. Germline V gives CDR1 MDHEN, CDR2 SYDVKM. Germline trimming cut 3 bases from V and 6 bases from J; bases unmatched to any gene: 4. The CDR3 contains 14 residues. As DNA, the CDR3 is TGTGCCAGCAGTTTCGGCAGGGGGCTTCAGCCCCAGCATTTT. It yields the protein CASSFGRGLQPQHF.

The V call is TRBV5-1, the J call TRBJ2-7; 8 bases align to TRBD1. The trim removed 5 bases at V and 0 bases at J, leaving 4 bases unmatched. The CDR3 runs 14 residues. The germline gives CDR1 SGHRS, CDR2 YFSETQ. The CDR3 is CASSTGGSSYEQYF. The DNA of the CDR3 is TGCGCCAGCAGTACAGGGGGGAGCTCCTACGAGCAGTACTTC.